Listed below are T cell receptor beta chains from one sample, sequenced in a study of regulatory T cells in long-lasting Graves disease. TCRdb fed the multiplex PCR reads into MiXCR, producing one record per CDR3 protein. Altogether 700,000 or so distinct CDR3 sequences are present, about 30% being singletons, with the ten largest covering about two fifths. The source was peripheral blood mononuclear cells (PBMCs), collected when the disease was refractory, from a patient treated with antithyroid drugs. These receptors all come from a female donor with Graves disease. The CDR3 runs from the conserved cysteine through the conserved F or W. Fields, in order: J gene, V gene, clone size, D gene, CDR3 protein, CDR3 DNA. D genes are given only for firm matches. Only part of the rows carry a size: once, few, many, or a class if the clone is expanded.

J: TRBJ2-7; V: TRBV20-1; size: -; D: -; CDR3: CSARDVRSYEQYF; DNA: TGCAGTGCAAGGGACGTCCGCTCCTACGAGCAGTACTTC
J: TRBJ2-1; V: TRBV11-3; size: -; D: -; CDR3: CASSLRGVPNEQFF; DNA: TGTGCCAGCAGCTTAAGGGGTGTACCCAATGAGCAGTTCTTC
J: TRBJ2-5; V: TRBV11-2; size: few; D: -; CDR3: CASSSRVLGVETQYF; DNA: TGTGCCAGCAGCTCAAGGGTGTTGGGGGTTGAGACCCAGTACTTC
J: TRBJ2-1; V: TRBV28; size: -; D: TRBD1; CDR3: CASKTGTGDPFF; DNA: TGTGCCAGTAAAACCGGGACAGGGGATCCGTTCTTC
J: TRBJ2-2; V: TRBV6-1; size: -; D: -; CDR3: CASSNMRVSGELFF; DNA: TGTGCCAGCAGTAACATGAGGGTATCAGGGGAGCTGTTTTTT
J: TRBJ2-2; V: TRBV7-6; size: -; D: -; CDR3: CASSLVVGPGELFF; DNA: TGTGCCAGCAGCTTAGTAGTGGGGCCCGGGGAGCTGTTTTTT
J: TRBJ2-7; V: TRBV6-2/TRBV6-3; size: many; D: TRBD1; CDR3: CASRPSGTGRHEQYF; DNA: TGTGCCAGCAGACCCTCCGGGACAGGGAGACACGAGCAGTACTTC
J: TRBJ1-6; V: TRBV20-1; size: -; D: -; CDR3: CSASSGQNNSPLHF; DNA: TGCAGTGCTAGTTCGGGACAAAATAATTCACCCCTCCACTTT
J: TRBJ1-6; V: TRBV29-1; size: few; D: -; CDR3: CSVGWGGNSPLHF; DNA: TGCAGCGTTGGGTGGGGAGGCAATTCACCCCTCCACTTT
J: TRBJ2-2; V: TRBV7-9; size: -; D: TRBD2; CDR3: CASRSGGRADTGELFF; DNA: TGTGCCAGCAGATCGGGCGGGAGGGCCGACACCGGGGAGCTGTTTTTT
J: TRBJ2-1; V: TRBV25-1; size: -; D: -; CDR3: CASSAVQTLYNEQFF; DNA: TGTGCCAGCAGTGCAGTTCAAACTTTATACAATGAGCAGTTCTTC
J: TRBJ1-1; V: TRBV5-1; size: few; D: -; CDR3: CASSLASRGTEAFF; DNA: TGCGCCAGCAGCTTGGCGTCCAGGGGCACTGAAGCTTTCTTT